The present T cell receptor (beta chain) was sequenced within a study of cytomegalovirus exposure and HLA in healthy donors. Findings of the study overall: The study designated 150 to 200 TCR beta chains cytomegalovirus-associated.

These donors, healthy bone marrow donors, were studied. The sample holds a few counts of this clone. Its antigen is as yet unknown. With 60 Vbeta and 13 Jbeta primers, the PCR was carried out. The assay was immunoSEQ multiplex PCR, and TCRdb's table has in-frame clones only and misses some. The sample has around 160,000 clones; around three quarters are singletons. V lost 7 bases to trimming and J lost 4 bases; unmatched junction nucleotides: 4. Germline-derived CDR1 and CDR2 are MNHNY and SVGAGI (reference sequence). The CDR3 runs 13 residues. This TCR came from a man in his forties or fifties in good health and CMV-seropositive. The gene calls are TRBV6-6 and TRBJ1-5, with 7 nucleotides matching TRBD1. Sequencing was performed on PBMCs. The CDR3 spells CASNPQGNQPQHF. DNA of the CDR3: TGTGCCAGCAATCCACAGGGGAATCAGCCCCAGCATTTT.